What follows are 8 T cell receptor beta chains derived from one specimen sequenced in a study of Graves' ophthalmopathy and Graves' hyperthyroidism. The authors amplified TCR beta CDR3 regions, and they did so from RNA transcripts for repertoire sequencing. HTBI-primed first-round RT-PCR preceded second-round multiplex PCR. TCRdb called the multiplex PCR reads again in MiXCR, with one record for every CDR3 protein. The data contain 650,000 to 800,000 distinct CDR3 sequences, just over 40% of them singletons. The sample taken for sequencing was peripheral blood. The source is an adult man with Graves' ophthalmopathy.

In this sample, this clonotype turned up many times. This chain connects TRBV12-3 or TRBV12-4 to TRBJ1-1, with D possibly TRBD1 on 6 matching bases. This CDR3 is built from 13 residues. Trimming stripped 8 bases from V and 1 base from J, with 11 bases between. The CDR3 here is CASQDSQNTEAFF. The CDR3 coding sequence is TGTGCCAGCCAGGACAGCCAGAACACTGAAGCTTTCTTT.

Regarding this clonotype: At one end the junction does not follow the germline gene, possibly because of a read error. V gene TRBV7-8 combines with J gene TRBJ1-2; 10 nucleotides match TRBD1. CDR3 length: 15 amino acids. Per the germline V gene, CDR1 is SGHVS and CDR2 is FQNEAQ. The CDR3 bases are TGCGCCAGCAGTAAAACCGGGACAGGGGAGCGGGGCTACACCTTC. It translates to CASSKTGTGERGYTF.

This clonotype was picked up many times. This chain joins TRBV19 and TRBJ1-1; no reliable D call. V lost 3 bases and J lost 7, with 12 bases in between. CDR1 and CDR2 from the germline V gene are LNHDA and SQIVND (reference sequence). This CDR3 has 13 amino acids. In DNA form, the CDR3 reads TGTGCCAGTAGTATTTACGGGAGCCTTGAAGCTTTCTTT. Amino acids: CASSIYGSLEAFF.

The V and J genes are TRBV29-1 and TRBJ1-1; TRBD1 matches 8 bases. The CDR3 is 12 amino acids. With 6 bases clipped from V and 6 bases from J, the junction kept 6 bases outside the gene matches. Germline lookup yields CDR1 SQVTM and CDR2 ANQGSEA. CDR3 nucleotides: TGCAGCGTCAGGGGGCAGGGGTCTGAAGCTTTCTTT. Translating it yields CSVRGQGSEAFF.

The chain has TRBV29-1 and TRBJ2-6; D is ambiguous. From germline, CDR1 is SQVTM and CDR2 ANQGSEA. The CDR3 has 9 amino acids. V was pared by 6 bases and J by 18 bases, with 12 bases between. This chain's CDR3 is CSVGTSGTF. The CDR3 DNA sequence: TGCAGCGTGGGAACATCCGGGACTTTC.

Concerning this clonotype: A much larger clone sits a single nucleotide away, making a read error possible. The chain employs TRBV6-6 and TRBJ1-4; D not resolved. Looked up from germline, CDR1 is MNHNY and CDR2 is SVGAGI (reference sequence). The CDR3 contains 12 residues. V dropped 6 bases and J dropped 8 bases, with 10 bases sitting between them. The chain's CDR3 is CASRTSTEKLFF. The DNA for the CDR3 is TGTGCCAGCAGAACCTCCACCGAAAAACTGTTTTTT.

The chain joins TRBV4-2 to TRBJ1-1; no clear D gene. This CDR3 region has 14 residues. Germline CDR1 reads LGHNA; CDR2 reads YNFKEQ. V lost 1 base, J lost 5 bases, and 11 bases lay in between. Here the CDR3 reads CASSQVGVGTEAFF. CDR3 bases: TGTGCCAGCAGCCAAGTGGGTGTTGGGACTGAAGCTTTCTTT.

V usage is TRBV5-6 and J usage is TRBJ1-3; D uncertain. Germline-derived CDR1 and CDR2 are SGHDT and YYEEEE. There are 14 residues in the CDR3. V was trimmed by 7 bases and J by 0 bases, leaving 11 bases between them. The CDR3 DNA reads as TGTGCCAGCGGCCGGACTGCCTCTGGAAACACCATATATTTT. Protein sequence: CASGRTASGNTIYF.